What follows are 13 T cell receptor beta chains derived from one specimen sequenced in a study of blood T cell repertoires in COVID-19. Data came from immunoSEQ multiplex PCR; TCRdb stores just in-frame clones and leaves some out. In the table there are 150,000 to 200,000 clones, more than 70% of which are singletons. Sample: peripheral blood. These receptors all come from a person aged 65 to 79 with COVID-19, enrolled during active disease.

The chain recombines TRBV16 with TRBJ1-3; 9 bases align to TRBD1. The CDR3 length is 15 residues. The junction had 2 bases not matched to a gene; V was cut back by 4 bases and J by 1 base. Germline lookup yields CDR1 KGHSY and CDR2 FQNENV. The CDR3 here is CASSRGTGSGNTIYF. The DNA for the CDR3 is TGTGCCAGCAGCCGGGGGACAGGGTCTGGAAACACCATATATTTT.

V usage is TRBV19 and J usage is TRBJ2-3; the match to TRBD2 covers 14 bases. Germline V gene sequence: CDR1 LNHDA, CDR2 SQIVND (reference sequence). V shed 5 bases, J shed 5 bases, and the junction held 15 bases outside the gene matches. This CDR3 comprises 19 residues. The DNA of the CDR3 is TGTGCCAGTAGTGTTGGGACTAGCGGGAGCGGTCTGAATCGAGATACGCAGTATTTT. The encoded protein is CASSVGTSGSGLNRDTQYF.

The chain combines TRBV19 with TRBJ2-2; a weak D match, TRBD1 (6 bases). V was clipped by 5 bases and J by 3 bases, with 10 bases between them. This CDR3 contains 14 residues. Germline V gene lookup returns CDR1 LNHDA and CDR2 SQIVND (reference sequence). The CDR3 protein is CASSPGQYTGELFF. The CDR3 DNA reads TGTGCCAGTAGTCCGGGACAATACACCGGGGAGCTGTTTTTT.

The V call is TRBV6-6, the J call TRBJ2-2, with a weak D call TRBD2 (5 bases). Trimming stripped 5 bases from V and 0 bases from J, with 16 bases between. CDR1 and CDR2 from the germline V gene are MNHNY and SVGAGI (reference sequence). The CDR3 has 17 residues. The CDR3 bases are TGTGCCAGCAGTCGCCCCCGGTTTAGCGCGAACACCGGGGAGCTGTTTTTT. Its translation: CASSRPRFSANTGELFF.

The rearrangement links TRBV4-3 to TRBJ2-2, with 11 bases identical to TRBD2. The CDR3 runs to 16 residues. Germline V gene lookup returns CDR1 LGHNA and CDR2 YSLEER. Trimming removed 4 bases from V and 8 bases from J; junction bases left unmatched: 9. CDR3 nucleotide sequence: TGCGCCAGCAGCCTACATACTAGCGGGAGTGGAGGGGAGCTGTTTTTT. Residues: CASSLHTSGSGGELFF.

CDR3 residues: CASSEDNRDAQYF. Here the CDR3 DNA reads TGTGCCAGCAGCGAGGACAACAGGGATGCGCAGTATTTT. The chain couples TRBV9 to TRBJ2-3; a weak D match, TRBD1 (6 bases). The CDR3 totals 13 residues. Trimming cost V 3 bases and J 10 bases, with 15 bases left between them. The germline V gene has CDR1 SGDLS and CDR2 YYNGEE. Full variable domain (outside the CDR3, taken from reference TRBV9 and TRBJ2-3): DSGVTQTPKHLITATGQRVTLRCSPRSGDLSVYWYQQSLDQGLQFLIQYYNGEERAKGNILERFSAQQFPDLHSELNLSSLELGDSALYFCASSEDNRDAQYFGPGTRLTVL.

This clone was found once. As DNA, the CDR3 is TGTGCCAGCACCGTGAGGAGAGGGCCGGCTTTCTTT. Translated: CASTVRRGPAFF. The rearrangement links TRBV7-2 to TRBJ1-1; no firm D call. V was pared by 7 bases and J by 11 bases, with 17 bases between. This CDR3 region has 12 residues. Germline CDR1 and CDR2: SGHTA and FQGNSA.

The CDR3 DNA is TGTGCCAGCAGCTTAACAGGGACCGATCAGCCCCAGCATTTT. Encoded protein: CASSLTGTDQPQHF. The J gene is TRBJ1-5, the V gene TRBV7-9; D possibly corresponds to TRBD1 (6 bases). This CDR3 spans 14 amino acids. Between the trimmed V and J ends, which lost 2 bases and 5 bases, there was a span of 10 bases. Germline V gene data show CDR1 as SEHNR and CDR2 as FQNEAQ (reference sequence).

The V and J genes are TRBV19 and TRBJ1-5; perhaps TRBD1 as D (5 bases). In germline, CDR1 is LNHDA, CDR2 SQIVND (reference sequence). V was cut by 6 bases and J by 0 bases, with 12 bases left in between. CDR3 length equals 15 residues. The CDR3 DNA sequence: TGTGCCAGTAGCGGGCGGGGCGATAGCAATCAGCCCCAGCATTTT. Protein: CASSGRGDSNQPQHF.

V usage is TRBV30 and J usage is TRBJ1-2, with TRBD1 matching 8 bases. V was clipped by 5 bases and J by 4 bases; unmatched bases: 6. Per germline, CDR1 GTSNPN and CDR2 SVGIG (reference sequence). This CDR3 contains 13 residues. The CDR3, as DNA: TGTGCCTGGGTTCCAGGGGGCGGCTATGGCTACACCTTC. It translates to CAWVPGGGYGYTF.

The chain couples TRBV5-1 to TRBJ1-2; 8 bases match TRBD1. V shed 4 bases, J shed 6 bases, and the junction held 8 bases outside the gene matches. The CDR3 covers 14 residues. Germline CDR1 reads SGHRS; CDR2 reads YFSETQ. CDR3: CASSPGTGPNGYTF. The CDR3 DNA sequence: TGCGCCAGCAGCCCAGGGACAGGTCCTAATGGCTACACCTTC.

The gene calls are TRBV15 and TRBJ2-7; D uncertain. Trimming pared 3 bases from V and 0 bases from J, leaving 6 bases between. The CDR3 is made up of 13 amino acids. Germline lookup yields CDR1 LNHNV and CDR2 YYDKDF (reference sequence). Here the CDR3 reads CATSRESSYEQYF. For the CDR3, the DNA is TGTGCCACCAGCAGGGAGAGCTCCTACGAGCAGTACTTC.

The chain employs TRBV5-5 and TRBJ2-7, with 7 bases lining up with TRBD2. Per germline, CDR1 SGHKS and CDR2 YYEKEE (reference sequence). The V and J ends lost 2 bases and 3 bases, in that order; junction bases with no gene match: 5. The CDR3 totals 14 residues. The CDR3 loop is CASSFATSSYEQYF. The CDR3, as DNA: TGTGCCAGCAGCTTTGCGACTAGCAGCTACGAGCAGTACTTC. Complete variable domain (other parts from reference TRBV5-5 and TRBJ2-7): DAGVTQSPTHLIKTRGQQVTLRCSPISGHKSVSWYQQVLGQGPQFIFQYYEKEERGRGNFPDRFSARQFPNYSSELNVNALLLGDSALYLCASSFATSSYEQYFGPGTRLTVT.